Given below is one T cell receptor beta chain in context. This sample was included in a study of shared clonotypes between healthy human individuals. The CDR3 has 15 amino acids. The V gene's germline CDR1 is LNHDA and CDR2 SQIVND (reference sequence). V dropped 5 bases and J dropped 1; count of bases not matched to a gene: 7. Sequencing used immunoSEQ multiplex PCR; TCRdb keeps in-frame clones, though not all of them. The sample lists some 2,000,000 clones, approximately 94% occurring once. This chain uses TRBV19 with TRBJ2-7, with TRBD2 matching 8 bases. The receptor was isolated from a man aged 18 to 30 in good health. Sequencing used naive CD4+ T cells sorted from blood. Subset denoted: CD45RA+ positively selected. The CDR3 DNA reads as TGTGCCAGTAGTGTCTCTAGCGGGCCGTCCTACGAGCAGTACTTC. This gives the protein CASSVSSGPSYEQYF.